The rows below give T cell receptor beta chains drawn from one sample of a study of blood T cell repertoires in COVID-19. Measured with immunoSEQ multiplex PCR; TCRdb has only the in-frame clones, and not every one. The profile covers under 50,000 clones, with 70% to 80% appearing a single time and roughly 21% taken by the ten largest. The sample taken for sequencing was peripheral blood. These receptors were obtained from a man in his sixties or seventies with acute or convalescent COVID-19. CDR3s include the opening cysteine and the closing phenylalanine or tryptophan. A D gene is named only where the DNA matches it firmly. Clone size is shown for a subset of rows, as once, few, many or a class of expanded clone.

TRBV19	TRBJ2-1	NA	TRBD2	CASSGGLAGGWNEQFF	TGTGCCAGTAGTGGGGGACTAGCGGGAGGTTGGAATGAGCAGTTCTTC
TRBV23-1	TRBJ2-5	NA	TRBD1	CAGPSDRGQGETQYF	TGCGCCGGTCCTTCGGACAGGGGGCAAGGAGAGACCCAGTACTTC
TRBV7-9	TRBJ1-2	few	TRBD1	CASSSSGTGSAGYTF	TGTGCCAGCAGCTCATCCGGGACAGGGTCGGCTGGCTACACCTTC
TRBV5-1	TRBJ2-1	NA	TRBD1	CASSFGQGNYNEQFF	TGCGCCAGCAGTTTCGGACAGGGGAACTACAATGAGCAGTTCTTC
TRBV19	TRBJ2-3	NA	NA	CASTLRRDTDTQYF	TGTGCCAGTACCCTGAGGCGAGACACAGATACGCAGTATTTT
TRBV9	TRBJ1-1	once	TRBD1	CASSFGQGALNTEAFF	TGTGCCAGCAGCTTCGGACAGGGGGCTCTGAACACTGAAGCTTTCTTT
TRBV10-2	TRBJ2-1	NA	TRBD2	CASSGLGGSEQFF	TGCGCCAGCAGTGGCTTGGGGGGGAGTGAGCAGTTCTTC
TRBV7-2	TRBJ1-1	once	NA	CASSLVEGRDTEAFF	TGTGCCAGCAGCTTAGTGGAAGGTCGGGACACTGAAGCTTTCTTT
TRBV5-1	TRBJ1-5	NA	NA	CASSFGGVGQPQHF	TGCGCCAGCAGCTTTGGCGGGGTTGGTCAGCCCCAGCATTTT
TRBV20-1	TRBJ2-7	NA	NA	CSASHEGGQYF	TGCAGTGCTAGCCACGAGGGCGGGCAGTACTTC
TRBV27	TRBJ1-1	few	NA	CASSFGGGNTEAFF	TGTGCCAGCAGTTTTGGGGGGGGGAACACTGAAGCTTTCTTT
TRBV7-2	TRBJ2-1	NA	TRBD2	CASSLGLAGTNEQFF	TGTGCCAGCAGCTTAGGGCTAGCGGGGACCAATGAGCAGTTCTTC
TRBV7-7	TRBJ2-1	NA	NA	CASSLGRGDYSAEQFF	TGTGCTAGCAGCTTAGGGAGGGGGGACTATTCCGCGGAGCAGTTCTTC
TRBV7-2	TRBJ2-1	NA	TRBD2	CASYTSGYNEQFF	TGTGCCAGCTATACTAGCGGGTACAATGAGCAGTTCTTC
TRBV5-1	TRBJ1-2	NA	TRBD1	CASSLNQGARGYTF	TGCGCCAGCAGCTTGAATCAGGGGGCGCGGGGCTACACCTTC
TRBV4-1	TRBJ2-1	NA	NA	CASSQDPRSVTYNEQFF	TGCGCCAGCAGCCAAGATCCCCGGTCTGTTACCTACAATGAGCAGTTCTTC
TRBV27	TRBJ2-1	NA	TRBD1	CASSLGTGVFFEEQFF	TGTGCCAGCAGTTTGGGGACAGGGGTGTTCTTTGAGGAGCAGTTCTTC
TRBV21-1	TRBJ2-6	NA	NA	CASSKGTWFPDHSGANVLTF	TGTGCCAGCAGCAAAGGGACTTGGTTCCCCGACCACTCTGGGGCCAACGTCCTGACTTTC
TRBV7-9	TRBJ1-6	NA	TRBD1	CASNPGQANNSPLHF	TGTGCCAGCAACCCGGGACAGGCGAATAATTCACCCCTCCACTTT
TRBV28	TRBJ2-5	NA	NA	CASSIAEGTQYF	TGTGCCAGCAGCATCGCCGAGGGGACCCAGTACTTC
TRBV5-1	TRBJ2-5	NA	NA	CASSLAVGFLAEETQYF	TGCGCCAGCAGCTTGGCCGTTGGGTTTTTAGCTGAAGAGACCCAGTACTTC
TRBV28	TRBJ1-2	NA	NA	CASSLQGYGYTF	TGTGCCAGCAGTCTCCAGGGCTATGGCTACACCTTC
TRBV28	TRBJ1-1	NA	NA	CASSLWGGGTTEAFF	TGTGCCAGCAGTTTATGGGGGGGTGGGACCACTGAAGCTTTCTTT
TRBV27	TRBJ2-7	NA	TRBD2	CASSYGTSGYYEQYF	TGTGCCAGCAGTTACGGGACTAGCGGCTACTACGAGCAGTACTTC
TRBV24-1	TRBJ2-3	NA	TRBD2	CATSDGGGRGTQYF	TGTGCCACCAGTGACGGCGGGGGGAGGGGTACGCAGTATTTT
TRBV11-2	TRBJ1-1	NA	NA	CASSLKPTGSNTEAFF	TGTGCCAGCAGCTTAAAGCCCACAGGGTCGAACACTGAAGCTTTCTTT
TRBV7-9	TRBJ1-1	few	NA	CASSLGNGDTEAFF	TGTGCCAGCAGCTTAGGAAACGGGGACACTGAAGCTTTCTTT
TRBV7-6	TRBJ2-3	NA	NA	CASSLSGYSTDTQYF	TGTGCCAGCAGCCTGAGCGGGTATAGCACAGATACGCAGTATTTT